These 15 T cell receptor beta chains were sequenced from one sample in a study of tumor and adjacent non-tumor tissue in lung cancer. No cell sorting was done before RNA was extracted from the tissue. The normal lung tissue was taken more than 3 cm from the tumor edge. The library came from three nested PCR rounds adapted from ARM-PCR protocols. TCRdb called the multiplex PCR reads again in MiXCR, with one record for every CDR3 protein. The sample includes over 100,000 distinct CDR3 sequences, 60% to 70% of them seen just once. The material sequenced was distant non-tumor lung tissue. All receptors come from a man aged 55 to 70 with non-small cell lung cancer.

This clonotype was observed a single time. Its ends do not fully match the called genes, so a read error is possible. The genes are TRBV7-9 and TRBJ2-7; weak D call: TRBD2 (5 bases). The length of the CDR3 is 16 residues. The germline CDR1 and CDR2 sequences are SEHNR and FQNEAQ (reference sequence). In DNA, the CDR3 is TGTGCCAGCAGCCTAAGCCGGGGAATCCATCCCTACGAGCAGTACTTT. Translated, it gives CASSLSRGIHPYEQYF.

Comments on this clonotype: A much larger clone lies a single base off, so this may be a read error. The chain carries TRBV5-4 and TRBJ2-7; TRBD1 agrees at 7 bases. The CDR3 extends over 14 amino acids. The V gene's germline CDR1 is SGHNT and CDR2 YYREEE (reference sequence). CDR3 region: CVSSSGQKFYEQYF. The DNA of the CDR3 is TGTGTCAGCAGCTCGGGACAGAAATTCTACGAGCAGTACTTC.

In its sample, this clonotype was seen a few times. V and J are TRBV5-1 and TRBJ2-1; 9 bases match TRBD2. The CDR3 totals 15 residues. Germline V gene data show CDR1 as SGHRS and CDR2 as YFSETQ. V was pared by 7 bases and J by 8 bases, with 13 bases of the junction left unmatched. In DNA, the CDR3 is TGCGCCAGCGGCCAAACCGGGACTAGCTTTCATGAGCAGTTCTTC. This translates into CASGQTGTSFHEQFF.

This clonotype was seen at least ten times. V is TRBV6-6 and J is TRBJ2-5; TRBD1 aligns across 9 bases. The V gene end was trimmed by 0 bases and the J gene end by 5 bases; junction bases not matched to a gene: 7. The germline V gene encodes CDR1 MNHNY and CDR2 SVGAGI (reference sequence). The CDR3 totals 16 residues. This CDR3 is CASSYSTQGAGETQYF. The CDR3 DNA follows: TGTGCCAGCAGTTACTCGACACAGGGGGCTGGGGAGACCCAGTACTTC.

This clonotype came up many times. The junction departs from germline at one end; a sequencing error may be responsible. V is TRBV29-1 and J is TRBJ2-1; 9 bases line up with TRBD1. Germline loops: CDR1 SQVTM, CDR2 ANQGSEA. The CDR3 totals 11 residues. CDR3 coding DNA: TGCAGCGCCCAAAGGGGGGACAGGGTAATCTTC. Encoded protein: CSAQRGDRVIF.

Concerning this clonotype: Just one base apart from a much larger clone, this may be a read error. The rearrangement uses TRBV4-1 and TRBJ1-4, with D perhaps matching TRBD1 (5 bases). This CDR3 contains 15 residues. V lost 1 base to trimming and J lost 13 bases, with 19 bases between them. CDR1 is MGHRA and CDR2 is YSYEKL in the germline V gene. CDR3 nucleotide sequence: TGCGCCAGCAGCCAAGGGGGCTCCCTAGTGGGGGGACTGTTTTTT. This codes for CASSQGGSLVGGLFF.

Remarks on this clonotype: Compared with germline, one end of the junction differs, possibly owing to a read error. The CDR3 here is CSLVEDQYYGYTF. The DNA of the CDR3 is TGCAGCCTTGTAGAGGATCAATACTATGGCTATACCTTC. The rearrangement uses TRBV29-1 and TRBJ1-2; D is unclear. The CDR3 has 13 residues. CDR1 and CDR2 (germline): SQVTM, ANQGSEA.

Comment on this clonotype: Without the conserved terminal phenylalanine or tryptophan, this CDR3 likely stems from a read error. The V call is TRBV5-1, the J call TRBJ2-1, with TRBD2 identical over 7 bases. Germline trimming cut 2 bases from V and 8 bases from J; bases unmatched to any gene: 7. In germline, CDR1 is SGHRS, CDR2 YFSETQ. The CDR3 spans 14 residues. The CDR3 sequence: CASSFLAVRDEQFL. The DNA for the CDR3 is TGCGCCAGCAGCTTCCTAGCGGTAAGGGATGAGCAGTTCCTC.

For this clonotype: A much larger clone differs by one base, so this may be a read error. J is TRBJ2-7 and V is TRBV28; 7 bases align to TRBD1. CDR3 length equals 15 residues. The V gene's germline CDR1 is MDHEN and CDR2 SYDVKM. CDR3 DNA: TGTGCCAGCAGTTTACTGGTACAGGGGCCCTACGAGCAGCACTTC. Translating it yields CASSLLVQGPYEQHF.

The J gene is TRBJ2-4, the V gene TRBV5-4; D possibly corresponds to TRBD2 (5 bases). Between the trimmed V and J ends, which lost 0 bases and 1 base, there was a span of 14 bases. Germline CDR1 is SGHNT and CDR2 is YYREEE (reference sequence). The CDR3 is 17 residues long. The DNA for the CDR3 is TGTGCCAGCAGCTTGGGGGCAGGTTCGGGGGCCAAAAACATTCAGTACTTC. Residues: CASSLGAGSGAKNIQYF.

This clonotype was detected many times. This rearrangement joins TRBV5-6 to TRBJ1-1; TRBD1 aligns across 9 bases. After removal of 4 bases from V and 1 base from J, the junction contained 17 bases not matched to a gene. Germline V gives CDR1 SGHDT, CDR2 YYEEEE. This CDR3 comprises 19 residues. For the CDR3, the DNA is TGTGCCAGCAGCCCCACCACGAGCACAGGGGGCGGTTGGAACACTGAAGCTTTCTTT. Amino acid sequence: CASSPTTSTGGGWNTEAFF.

The rearrangement uses TRBV7-9 and TRBJ2-6, with a weak D call TRBD1 (5 bases). Per germline, CDR1 SEHNR and CDR2 FQNEAQ (reference sequence). Trimming took 5 bases from V and 0 from J, leaving 17 bases between them. This CDR3 region has 18 residues. The chain's CDR3 is CASSHVQGPSSGANVLTF. CDR3 sequence (DNA): TGTGCCAGCAGCCACGTGCAGGGCCCAAGCTCTGGGGCCAACGTCCTGACTTTC.

This clonotype was recorded many times. V and J are TRBV6-1 and TRBJ2-4; a weak D match, TRBD1 (5 bases). Germline lookup yields CDR1 MNHNS and CDR2 SASEGT. The CDR3 extends over 15 amino acids. Deletions cut 4 bases from V and 2 bases from J, with 12 bases between. As DNA, the CDR3 is TGTGCCAGCAGTGCCCAGGGAATTTCCAAAAACATTCAGTACTTC. Protein product: CASSAQGISKNIQYF.

This clonotype was seen only a few times. A much larger clone lies one base from this, so it may be a read error. The chain has TRBV12-3 or TRBV12-4 and TRBJ1-1, with no clear D. The CDR3 sequence is 14 residues long. In DNA form, the CDR3 reads TGTGTCAGCAGACCCCAGGTGACGAACACTGAAGCTTTCTTT. It translates to CVSRPQVTNTEAFF.

This clonotype occurred many times. The chain carries TRBV29-1 and TRBJ2-1; 14 bases fit TRBD2. Germline CDR1 is SQVTM and CDR2 is ANQGSEA. This CDR3 contains 16 residues. Trimming took 0 bases from V and 9 from J; bases not matched to a gene: 7. The CDR3 DNA reads TGCAGCGTTGAAGAGCCCCTCGGGACTAGCGGGAGTGAGCAGTTCTTC. Residues: CSVEEPLGTSGSEQFF.